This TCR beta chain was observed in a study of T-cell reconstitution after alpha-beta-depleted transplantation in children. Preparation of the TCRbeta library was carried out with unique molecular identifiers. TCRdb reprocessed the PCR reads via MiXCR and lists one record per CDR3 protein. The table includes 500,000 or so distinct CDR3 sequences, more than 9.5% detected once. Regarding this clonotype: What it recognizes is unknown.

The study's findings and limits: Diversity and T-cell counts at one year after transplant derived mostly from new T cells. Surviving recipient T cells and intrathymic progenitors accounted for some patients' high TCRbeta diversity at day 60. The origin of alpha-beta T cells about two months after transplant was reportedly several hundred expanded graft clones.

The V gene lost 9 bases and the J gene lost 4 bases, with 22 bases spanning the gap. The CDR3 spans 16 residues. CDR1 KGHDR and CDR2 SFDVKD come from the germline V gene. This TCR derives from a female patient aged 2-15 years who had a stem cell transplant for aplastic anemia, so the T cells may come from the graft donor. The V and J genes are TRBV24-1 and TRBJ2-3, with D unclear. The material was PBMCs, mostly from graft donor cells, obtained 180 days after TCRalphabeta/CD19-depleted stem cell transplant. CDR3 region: CATGSRNPARADTQYF. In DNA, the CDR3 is TGTGCCACCGGGTCCCGTAACCCCGCCCGGGCAGATACGCAGTATTTT.